This T cell receptor (beta chain) was obtained from a study of shared clonotypes between healthy human individuals. Study overall: Three CD4 naive, three CD4 memory, two CD8 naive and one CD8 memory plate were used per donor.

Findings and caveats of the study: It was observed that 5% to 6.5% of naive CD4 clonotypes were shared across four donors.

About this clone itself: Its matching antigen is unknown.

Data came from immunoSEQ multiplex PCR; TCRdb stores just in-frame clones and leaves some out. The repertoire includes roughly 400,000 clones, 96% of them detected once, and approximately 0.3% sits in the top ten. V lost 4 bases and J lost 1; bases outside the gene matches: 3. The length of the CDR3 is 14 residues. The V gene's germline CDR1 is SGHDT and CDR2 YYEEEE. This chain connects TRBV5-6 to TRBJ2-5; TRBD2 aligns across 8 bases. The origin of this receptor is a man aged 25-40 years in good health. Input material: memory CD8+ T cells sorted from blood. Sample subset: CD45RO+ cells pooled with CCR7-negative TemRA cells. The CDR3 coding sequence is TGTGCCAGCAGCCCCGGGGGGGTCCAAGAGACCCAGTACTTC. It codes for CASSPGGVQETQYF.